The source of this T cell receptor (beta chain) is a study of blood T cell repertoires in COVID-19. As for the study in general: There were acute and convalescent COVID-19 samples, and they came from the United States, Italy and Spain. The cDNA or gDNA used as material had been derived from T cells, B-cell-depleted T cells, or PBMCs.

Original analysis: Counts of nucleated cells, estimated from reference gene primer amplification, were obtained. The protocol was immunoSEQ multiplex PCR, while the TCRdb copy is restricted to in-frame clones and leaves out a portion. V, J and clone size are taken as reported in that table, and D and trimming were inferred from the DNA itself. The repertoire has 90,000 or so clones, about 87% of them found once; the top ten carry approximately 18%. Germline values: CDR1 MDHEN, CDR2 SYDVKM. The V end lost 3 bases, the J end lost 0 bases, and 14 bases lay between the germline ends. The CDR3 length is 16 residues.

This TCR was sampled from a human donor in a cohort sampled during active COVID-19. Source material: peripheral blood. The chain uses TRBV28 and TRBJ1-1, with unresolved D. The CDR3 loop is CASSFTSTPMNTEAFF. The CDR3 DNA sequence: TGTGCCAGCAGTTTTACTAGTACCCCTATGAACACTGAAGCTTTCTTT. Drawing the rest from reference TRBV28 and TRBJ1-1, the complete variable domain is DVKVTQSSRYLVKRTGEKVFLECVQDMDHENMFWYRQDPGLGLRLIYFSYDVKMKEKGDIPEGYSVSREKKERFSLILESASTNQTSMYLCASSFTSTPMNTEAFFGQGTRLTVV.